One sample yielded the 7 T cell receptor beta chains listed below, sequenced in a study of a mutant IDH1 vaccine in newly diagnosed glioma (dated by TCRdb to the early 2020s). Reading the label with the study, this specimen's time point is: week 35, safety follow-up. Every vaccine dose consisted of 300 ug of a 20-mer mutant IDH1 peptide in Montanide, administered subcutaneously together with topical imiquimod. Libraries were made using the immunoSEQ multiplex PCR assay. TCRdb's version of the immuneACCESS table is confined to in-frame rearrangements and falls short of the full clone set. An unresolved V gene accounts for under half of the shortfall where checked; the remainder is of unknown origin. The sample table records approximately 45,000 clones; around 92% of these occur just once. Of the sample, around 2% falls within the top ten clones. Their cognate antigens are unknown. The sequenced sample was PBMCs, obtained from a glioma patient whose treatment included an IDH1 peptide vaccine. The source of these receptors is a man aged 45-65 years with glioma.

The chain is built from TRBV9 and TRBJ1-3; TRBD1 might be the D (5 bases). There are 18 residues in the CDR3. Germline-derived CDR1 and CDR2 are SGDLS and YYNGEE. The germline V and J ends were trimmed by 0 bases and 0 bases, with 16 bases remaining between them. CDR3 amino acids: CASSVAIYTGGSGNTIYF. CDR3 nucleotide sequence: TGTGCCAGCAGCGTAGCTATTTATACAGGAGGCTCTGGAAACACCATATATTTT.

CDR3 in DNA: TGCGCCAGTGCGAGGGACTATCCACGCACAGATACGCAGTATTTT. It yields the protein CASARDYPRTDTQYF. The chain employs TRBV5-1 and TRBJ2-3, with TRBD2 identical over 7 bases. The CDR3 has 15 residues. Germline loops: CDR1 SGHRS, CDR2 YFSETQ. J lost 1 base, V lost 8 bases, and 10 bases had no gene match.

The DNA of the CDR3 is TGTGCCATCACTTCGGGGCCGGGGTCTCGAGCTTATGGCTACACCTTC. It is translated as CAITSGPGSRAYGYTF. The chain uses TRBV10-3 and TRBJ1-2; a possible D gene is TRBD1 (5 bases). V was cut by 7 bases and J by 5 bases, with 23 bases left in between. This CDR3 has 16 amino acids. The germline V gene encodes CDR1 ENHRY and CDR2 SYGVKD.

This clone was found once. The chain couples TRBV4-3 to TRBJ1-5, with 8 bases identical to TRBD1. CDR1 and CDR2 (germline): LGHNA, YSLEER. Trimming took 4 bases from V and 5 from J; bases not matched to a gene: 7. The length of the CDR3 is 15 residues. The CDR3 here is CASSPTDRGDQPQHF. The CDR3 bases are TGCGCCAGCAGCCCTACCGACAGGGGAGATCAGCCCCAGCATTTT.

The CDR3 sequence is CASSFVGGGRRTEAFF. CDR3 bases: TGTGCCAGCAGTTTTGTCGGGGGAGGGCGGAGGACTGAAGCTTTCTTT. The rearrangement joins TRBV28 to TRBJ1-1; perhaps TRBD1 as D (5 bases). This CDR3 is 16 amino acids long. Trimming cost V 3 bases and J 5 bases, with 19 bases left between them. Germline assignment: CDR1 MDHEN and CDR2 SYDVKM.

The chain uses TRBV28 and TRBJ1-1; a weak D match, TRBD1 (5 bases). V dropped 2 bases and J dropped 7 bases, with 14 bases sitting between them. Germline V lookup: CDR1 MDHEN, CDR2 SYDVKM. The CDR3 sequence is 14 residues long. The CDR3 nucleotides read TGTGCCAGCAGTTTACCGGCAGGGCAGGGTGAAGCTTTCTTT. As protein: CASSLPAGQGEAFF.

The rearrangement links TRBV19 to TRBJ1-5, with D perhaps matching TRBD1 (5 bases). The CDR3 totals 15 residues. Germline-derived CDR1 and CDR2 are LNHDA and SQIVND (reference sequence). Trimming stripped 3 bases from V and 1 base from J, with 10 bases between. DNA for the CDR3: TGTGCCAGTAGTATTGGGGGAGAGAGCAATCAGCCCCAGCATTTT. It is translated as CASSIGGESNQPQHF. Full variable domain (missing parts from reference TRBV19 and TRBJ1-5): DGGITQSPKYLFRKEGQNVTLSCEQNLNHDAMYWYRQDPGQGLRLIYYSQIVNDFQKGDIAEGYSVSREKKESFPLTVTSAQKNPTAFYLCASSIGGESNQPQHFGDGTRLSIL.